Sequencing of this TCR beta chain was carried out in a study of blood T cells in healthy people across ages. Germline V gene data show CDR1 as DFQATT and CDR2 as SNEGSKA (reference sequence). V shed 5 bases and J 10 bases; nucleotides not matched to a gene: 13. The CDR3 runs to 14 residues. A note on this clonotype: Its antigen is undetermined.

Combining a sample-barcoded 5' primer with a J-beta primer mix, a second PCR ran for about 6 to 11 cycles. Sequencing recovered at least 3 million CDR3-containing paired-end reads from each sample. TCRdb redid the calling of the 5' RACE reads with MiXCR, one entry per CDR3 protein. The sample has 1.5 million to 2 million distinct CDR3 sequences; 30% to 40% are singletons. Study-level findings and limits: Long-lived donors carried more naive CD4+ cells and greater diversity than aged donors. The percentage of naive T cells correlated strongly with TCR beta diversity.

The chain recombines TRBV20-1 with TRBJ2-1; 8 positions agree with TRBD1. The sequence derives from a human donor in good health. Specimen: blood. The CDR3 DNA sequence: TGCAGTGCTGAGATTCCAGGGGGCGGGTACGAGCAGTTCTTC. This sequence encodes CSAEIPGGGYEQFF.